The rows below give T cell receptor beta chains drawn from one sample of a study of regulatory T cells in long-lasting Graves disease. MiXCR, run by TCRdb on the multiplex PCR reads, gives a single entry per CDR3 protein. Of more than 450,000 distinct CDR3 sequences in the sample, approximately 12% were seen once. These data are also associated with another study on T cells in Graves' hyperthyroidism and ophthalmopathy.

The source was peripheral blood mononuclear cells (PBMCs), collected at new diagnosis, from a patient treated with antithyroid drugs. These receptors came from a woman aged 25 to 39 with Graves disease. The CDR3 runs from the conserved cysteine through the conserved F or W. Each record gives: V gene, J gene, D gene, clone size, CDR3 protein, CDR3 DNA. A D gene is named only where the DNA matches it firmly. Only part of the rows carry a size: once, few, many, or a class if the clone is expanded.

V gene: TRBV13; J gene: TRBJ1-1; D gene: NA; clone size: many; CDR3 protein: CASSPTGWGGNTEAFF; CDR3 DNA: TGTGCCAGCAGCCCAACAGGTTGGGGGGGGAACACTGAAGCTTTCTTT
V gene: TRBV10-2; J gene: TRBJ2-5; D gene: NA; clone size: many; CDR3 protein: CASSELPGTQYF; CDR3 DNA: TGCGCCAGCAGTGAGTTACCGGGGACCCAGTACTTC
V gene: TRBV20-1; J gene: TRBJ1-1; D gene: NA; clone size: many; CDR3 protein: CSARDPRARNTEAFF; CDR3 DNA: TGCAGTGCTAGAGATCCCCGGGCGCGGAACACTGAAGCTTTCTTT
V gene: TRBV20-1; J gene: TRBJ2-3; D gene: NA; clone size: NA; CDR3 protein: CSANYPLGDTQYF; CDR3 DNA: TGCAGTGCCAACTACCCCCTCGGGGATACGCAGTATTTT
V gene: TRBV19; J gene: TRBJ1-3; D gene: NA; clone size: NA; CDR3 protein: CASTPSAGNTIYF; CDR3 DNA: TGTGCCAGTACCCCATCGGCCGGAAACACCATATATTTT
V gene: TRBV28; J gene: TRBJ2-2; D gene: NA; clone size: many; CDR3 protein: CASSDPIPDGELFF; CDR3 DNA: TGTGCCAGCAGTGACCCTATTCCGGACGGGGAGCTGTTTTTT
V gene: TRBV30; J gene: TRBJ1-5; D gene: NA; clone size: few; CDR3 protein: CAWSVRADWSNQPQHF; CDR3 DNA: TGTGCCTGGAGTGTTAGGGCCGACTGGAGCAATCAGCCCCAGCATTTT
V gene: TRBV2; J gene: TRBJ2-1; D gene: TRBD1; clone size: many; CDR3 protein: CASSVGQGYNEQFF; CDR3 DNA: TGTGCCAGCAGTGTAGGACAGGGCTACAATGAGCAGTTCTTC
V gene: TRBV30; J gene: TRBJ2-1; D gene: TRBD2; clone size: many; CDR3 protein: CAWRTSGSINEQFF; CDR3 DNA: TGTGCCTGGCGAACTAGCGGGAGTATCAATGAGCAGTTCTTC
V gene: TRBV30; J gene: TRBJ1-1; D gene: NA; clone size: few; CDR3 protein: CAWGGGVWNTEAFF; CDR3 DNA: TGTGCCTGGGGGGGGGGGGTCTGGAACACTGAAGCTTTCTTT
V gene: TRBV11-2; J gene: TRBJ2-5; D gene: NA; clone size: many; CDR3 protein: CASSFPYQETQYF; CDR3 DNA: TGTGCCAGCAGCTTCCCATACCAAGAGACCCAGTACTTC
V gene: TRBV27; J gene: TRBJ2-1; D gene: TRBD1; clone size: many; CDR3 protein: CATRTGVVLSEQFF; CDR3 DNA: TGTGCCACCCGGACAGGGGTCGTTTTGAGTGAGCAGTTCTTC
V gene: TRBV12-3/TRBV12-4; J gene: TRBJ2-5; D gene: NA; clone size: few; CDR3 protein: CASSDYYKGDQETQYF; CDR3 DNA: TGTGCCAGCAGTGACTACTACAAGGGCGATCAAGAGACCCAGTACTTC
V gene: TRBV3-1; J gene: TRBJ2-1; D gene: TRBD2; clone size: many; CDR3 protein: CASSQASGTYNEQFF; CDR3 DNA: TGTGCCAGCAGCCAAGCTAGCGGGACTTACAATGAGCAGTTCTTC
V gene: TRBV20-1; J gene: TRBJ2-5; D gene: TRBD2; clone size: few; CDR3 protein: CSAGTSGRAWETQYF; CDR3 DNA: TGCAGTGCTGGAACTAGCGGGAGGGCTTGGGAGACCCAGTACTTC
V gene: TRBV24-1; J gene: TRBJ1-4; D gene: TRBD1; clone size: many; CDR3 protein: CATSDSGQGGNEKLFF; CDR3 DNA: TGTGCCACCAGTGATTCTGGACAGGGGGGGAATGAAAAACTGTTTTTT
V gene: TRBV5-5; J gene: TRBJ1-1; D gene: NA; clone size: many; CDR3 protein: CASSLLVDTEAFF; CDR3 DNA: TGTGCCAGCAGCTTGCTGGTGGACACTGAAGCTTTCTTT
V gene: TRBV20-1; J gene: TRBJ1-1; D gene: NA; clone size: once; CDR3 protein: CSAREGVTNTEAFF; CDR3 DNA: TGCAGTGCTAGGGAGGGGGTAACGAACACTGAAGCTTTCTTT
V gene: TRBV30; J gene: TRBJ1-3; D gene: NA; clone size: many; CDR3 protein: CAWSVIQGNTIYF; CDR3 DNA: TGTGCCTGGAGTGTAATACAGGGAAACACCATATATTTT
V gene: TRBV12-3/TRBV12-4; J gene: TRBJ1-1; D gene: NA; clone size: many; CDR3 protein: CASRGLTPSGGESNTEAFF; CDR3 DNA: TGTGCCAGCAGGGGACTAACACCATCTGGGGGGGAGTCGAACACTGAAGCTTTCTTT
V gene: TRBV5-8; J gene: TRBJ2-7; D gene: NA; clone size: medium-sized; CDR3 protein: CASSYGLSDGEQYF; CDR3 DNA: TGTGCCAGCAGTTATGGGCTCTCCGATGGCGAGCAGTACTTC
V gene: TRBV2; J gene: TRBJ1-3; D gene: NA; clone size: many; CDR3 protein: CASSEGHSGNTIYF; CDR3 DNA: TGTGCCAGCAGTGAGGGCCACTCTGGAAACACCATATATTTT
V gene: TRBV28; J gene: TRBJ1-1; D gene: NA; clone size: many; CDR3 protein: CASKAPANTEAFF; CDR3 DNA: TGTGCCAGCAAGGCACCGGCGAACACTGAAGCTTTCTTT
V gene: TRBV11-2; J gene: TRBJ2-1; D gene: NA; clone size: many; CDR3 protein: CASSLGGGGTGHSYNEQFF; CDR3 DNA: TGTGCCAGCAGCTTAGGGGGGGGAGGGACAGGCCACTCCTACAATGAGCAGTTCTTC
V gene: TRBV6-1; J gene: TRBJ2-7; D gene: TRBD2; clone size: many; CDR3 protein: CASSLGEGSTYEQYF; CDR3 DNA: TGTGCCAGCAGCCTCGGGGAGGGTAGCACCTACGAGCAGTACTTC
V gene: TRBV4-3; J gene: TRBJ2-1; D gene: NA; clone size: NA; CDR3 protein: CASSRIWDQNQEQFF; CDR3 DNA: TGCGCCAGCAGCCGGATATGGGACCAAAACCAGGAGCAGTTCTTC